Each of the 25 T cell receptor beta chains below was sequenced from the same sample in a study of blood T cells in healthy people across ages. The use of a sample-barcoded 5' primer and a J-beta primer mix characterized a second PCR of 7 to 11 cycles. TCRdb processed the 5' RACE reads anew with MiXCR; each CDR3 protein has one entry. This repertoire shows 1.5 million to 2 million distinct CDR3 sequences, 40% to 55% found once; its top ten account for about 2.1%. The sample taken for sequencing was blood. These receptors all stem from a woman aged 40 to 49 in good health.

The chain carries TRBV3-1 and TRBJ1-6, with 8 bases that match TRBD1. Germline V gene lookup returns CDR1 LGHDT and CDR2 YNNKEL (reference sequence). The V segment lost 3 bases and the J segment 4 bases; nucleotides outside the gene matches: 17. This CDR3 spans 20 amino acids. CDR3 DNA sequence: TGTGCCAGCAGCCACAACCGAGGGGCCAGGGACAGGCCATATAATTCACCCCTCCACTTT. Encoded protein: CASSHNRGARDRPYNSPLHF.

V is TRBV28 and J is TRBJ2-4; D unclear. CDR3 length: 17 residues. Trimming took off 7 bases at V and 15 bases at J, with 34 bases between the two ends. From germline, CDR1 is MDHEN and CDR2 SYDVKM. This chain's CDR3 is CASTPPVGQISQETRYF. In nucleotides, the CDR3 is TGTGCCAGCACTCCCCCCGTCGGGCAGATTTCACAAGAGACCCGGTACTTC.

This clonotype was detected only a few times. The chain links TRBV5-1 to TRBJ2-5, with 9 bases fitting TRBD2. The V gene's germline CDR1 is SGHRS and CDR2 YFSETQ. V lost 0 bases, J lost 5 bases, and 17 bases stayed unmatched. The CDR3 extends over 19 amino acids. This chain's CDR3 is CASSLESPLAGGPYETQYF. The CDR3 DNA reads TGCGCCAGCAGCTTGGAGAGCCCCTTGGCGGGGGGGCCATACGAGACCCAGTACTTC.

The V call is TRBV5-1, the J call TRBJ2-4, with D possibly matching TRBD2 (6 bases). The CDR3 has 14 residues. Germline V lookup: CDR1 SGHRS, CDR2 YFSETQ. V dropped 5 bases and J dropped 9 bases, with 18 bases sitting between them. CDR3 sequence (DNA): TGCGCCAGCAGATCCGGGACCACGGAGGGCATTCAGTACTTC. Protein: CASRSGTTEGIQYF.

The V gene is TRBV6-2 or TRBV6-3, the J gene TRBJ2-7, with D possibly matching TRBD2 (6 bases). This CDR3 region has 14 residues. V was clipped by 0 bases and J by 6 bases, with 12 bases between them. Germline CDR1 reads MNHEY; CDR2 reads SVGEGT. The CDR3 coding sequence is TGTGCCAGCAGTTACTCGGCGGGGATTGGCGAGCAGTACTTC. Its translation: CASSYSAGIGEQYF.

The CDR3 reads CSARRQGPSVEQYF. The CDR3 DNA is TGCAGTGCTCGGCGACAGGGGCCTTCGGTCGAGCAGTACTTC. The chain uses TRBV20-1 and TRBJ2-7, with 8 bases identical to TRBD1. J was trimmed by 6 bases and V by 5 bases; bases with no gene match: 12. The CDR3 consists of 14 residues. Germline V gene sequence: CDR1 DFQATT, CDR2 SNEGSKA (reference sequence).

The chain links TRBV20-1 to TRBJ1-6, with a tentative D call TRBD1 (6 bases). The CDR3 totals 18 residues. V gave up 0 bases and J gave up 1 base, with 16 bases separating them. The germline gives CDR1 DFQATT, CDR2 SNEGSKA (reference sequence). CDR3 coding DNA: TGCAGTGCTAGAGATGAGTCTTCGAGGGGGTCCTATAATTCACCCCTCCACTTT. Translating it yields CSARDESSRGSYNSPLHF.

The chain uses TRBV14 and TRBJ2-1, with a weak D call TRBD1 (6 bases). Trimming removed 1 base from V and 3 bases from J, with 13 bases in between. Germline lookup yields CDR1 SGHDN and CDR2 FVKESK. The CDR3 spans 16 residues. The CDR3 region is CASSQVPGVGYNEQFF. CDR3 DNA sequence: TGTGCCAGCAGCCAAGTCCCAGGGGTCGGCTACAATGAGCAGTTCTTC.

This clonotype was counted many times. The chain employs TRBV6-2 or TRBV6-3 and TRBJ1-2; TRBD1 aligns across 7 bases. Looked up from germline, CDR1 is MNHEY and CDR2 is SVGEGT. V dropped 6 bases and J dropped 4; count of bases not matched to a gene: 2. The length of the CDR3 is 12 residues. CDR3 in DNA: TGTGCCAGCAGGGGACAGCTCTATGGCTACACCTTC. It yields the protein CASRGQLYGYTF.

The CDR3 spells CATQGTTRSNEQFF. CDR3 DNA sequence: TGTGCCACCCAAGGGACTACCCGTTCGAATGAGCAGTTCTTC. V usage is TRBV24-1 and J usage is TRBJ2-1, with 7 bases lining up with TRBD2. The junction had 11 bases not matched to a gene; V was cut back by 9 bases and J by 7 bases. CDR1 and CDR2 (germline): KGHDR, SFDVKD. This CDR3 spans 14 amino acids.

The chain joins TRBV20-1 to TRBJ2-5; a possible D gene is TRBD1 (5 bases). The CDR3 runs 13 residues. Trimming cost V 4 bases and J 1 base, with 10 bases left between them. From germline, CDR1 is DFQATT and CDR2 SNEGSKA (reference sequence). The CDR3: CSANHQGQETQYF. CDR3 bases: TGCAGTGCTAACCATCAGGGCCAAGAGACCCAGTACTTC.

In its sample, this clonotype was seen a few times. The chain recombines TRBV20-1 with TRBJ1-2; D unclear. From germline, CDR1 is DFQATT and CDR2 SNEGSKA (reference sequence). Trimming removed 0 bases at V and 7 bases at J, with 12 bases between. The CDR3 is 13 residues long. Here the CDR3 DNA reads TGCAGTGCTAGAGAGGTGGTAGGACCTGGCTACACCTTC. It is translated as CSAREVVGPGYTF.

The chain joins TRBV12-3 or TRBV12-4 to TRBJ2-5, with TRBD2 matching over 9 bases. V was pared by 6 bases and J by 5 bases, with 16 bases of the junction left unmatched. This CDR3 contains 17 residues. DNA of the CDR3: TGTGCCAGCAGCACCACCATAGCGGGGGTGGGGGGTGAGACCCAGTACTTC. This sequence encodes CASSTTIAGVGGETQYF.

The CDR3 loop is CATSESGINTGELFF. The CDR3 DNA reads TGTGCCACCAGTGAGTCCGGGATTAACACCGGGGAGCTGTTTTTT. The V call is TRBV24-1, the J call TRBJ2-2, with a weak D call TRBD2 (5 bases). V dropped 4 bases and J dropped 2 bases, with 10 bases sitting between them. Germline CDR1 KGHDR, CDR2 SFDVKD. This CDR3 has 15 amino acids.

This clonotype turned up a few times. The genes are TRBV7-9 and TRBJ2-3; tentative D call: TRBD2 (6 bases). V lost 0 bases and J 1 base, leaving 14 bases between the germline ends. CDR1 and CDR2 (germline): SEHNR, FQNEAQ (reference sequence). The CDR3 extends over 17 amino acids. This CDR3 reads CASSLAEGLQGTDTQYF. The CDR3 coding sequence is TGTGCCAGCAGCTTAGCGGAGGGGTTACAGGGCACAGATACGCAGTATTTT. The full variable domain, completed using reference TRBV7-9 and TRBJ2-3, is DTGVSQNPRHKITKRGQNVTFRCDPISEHNRLYWYRQTLGQGPEFLTYFQNEAQLEKSRLLSDRFSAERPKGSFSTLEIQRTEQGDSAMYLCASSLAEGLQGTDTQYFGPGTRLTVL.

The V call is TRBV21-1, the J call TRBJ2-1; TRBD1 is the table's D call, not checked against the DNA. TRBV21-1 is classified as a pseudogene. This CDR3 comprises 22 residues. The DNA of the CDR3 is TGTGCCAGCAGCAAAGTCCTGTTCGGGAAAAAAGCGGGGGCAGATAGGTACAATGAGCAGTTCTTC. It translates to CASSKVLFGKKAGADRYNEQFF.

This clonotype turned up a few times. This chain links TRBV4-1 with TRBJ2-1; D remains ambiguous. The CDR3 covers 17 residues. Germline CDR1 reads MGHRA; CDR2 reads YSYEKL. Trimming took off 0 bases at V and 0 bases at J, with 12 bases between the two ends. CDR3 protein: CASSQDHGTSSYNEQFF. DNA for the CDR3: TGCGCCAGCAGCCAAGATCATGGCACTTCCTCCTACAATGAGCAGTTCTTC.

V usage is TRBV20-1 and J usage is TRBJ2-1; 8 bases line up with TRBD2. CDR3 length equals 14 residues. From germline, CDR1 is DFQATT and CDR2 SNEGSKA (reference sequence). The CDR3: CSLGQRGLYNEQFF. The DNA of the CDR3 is TGCAGCTTGGGTCAGCGGGGGTTATACAATGAGCAGTTCTTC.

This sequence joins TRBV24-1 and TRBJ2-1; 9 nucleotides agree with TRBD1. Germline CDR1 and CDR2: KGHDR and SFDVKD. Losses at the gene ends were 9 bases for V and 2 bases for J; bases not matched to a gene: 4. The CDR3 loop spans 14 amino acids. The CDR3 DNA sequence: TGTGCCACCGGGGGACAGGGCCCCTACAATGAGCAGTTCTTC. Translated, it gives CATGGQGPYNEQFF.

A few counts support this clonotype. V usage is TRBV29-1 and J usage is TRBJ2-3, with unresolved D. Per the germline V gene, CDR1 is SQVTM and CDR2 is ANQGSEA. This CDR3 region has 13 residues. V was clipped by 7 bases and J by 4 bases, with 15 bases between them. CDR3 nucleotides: TGCAGCGGAACCTCCCTGAGGCCAGATACGCAGTATTTT. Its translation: CSGTSLRPDTQYF.

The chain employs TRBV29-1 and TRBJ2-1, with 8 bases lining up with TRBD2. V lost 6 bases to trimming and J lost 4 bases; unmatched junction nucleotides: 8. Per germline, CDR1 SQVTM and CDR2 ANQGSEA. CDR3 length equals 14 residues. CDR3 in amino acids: CSVDTSGLYNEQFF. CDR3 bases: TGCAGCGTAGATACTAGCGGACTTTACAATGAGCAGTTCTTC.

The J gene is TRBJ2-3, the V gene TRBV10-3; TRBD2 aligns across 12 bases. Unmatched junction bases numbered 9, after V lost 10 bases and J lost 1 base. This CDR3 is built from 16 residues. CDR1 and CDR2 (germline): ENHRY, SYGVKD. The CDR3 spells CATSPSGGAGTDTQYF. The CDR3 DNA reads TGTGCCACCTCGCCTAGCGGGGGGGCTGGCACAGATACGCAGTATTTT.

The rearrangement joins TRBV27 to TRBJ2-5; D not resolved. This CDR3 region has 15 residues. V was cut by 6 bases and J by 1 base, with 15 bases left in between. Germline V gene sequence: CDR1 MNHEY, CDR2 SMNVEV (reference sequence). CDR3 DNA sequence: TGTGCCAGCAGCAGGACCCCGAATGGCCAAGAGACCCAGTACTTC. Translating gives CASSRTPNGQETQYF.

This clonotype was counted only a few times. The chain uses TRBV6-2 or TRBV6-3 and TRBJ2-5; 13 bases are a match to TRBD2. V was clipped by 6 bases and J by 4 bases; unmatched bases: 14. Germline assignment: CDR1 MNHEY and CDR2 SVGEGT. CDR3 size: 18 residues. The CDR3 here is CASRTPLAGGPKGETQYF. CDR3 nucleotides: TGTGCCAGCAGGACCCCACTAGCGGGGGGGCCCAAAGGAGAGACCCAGTACTTC.

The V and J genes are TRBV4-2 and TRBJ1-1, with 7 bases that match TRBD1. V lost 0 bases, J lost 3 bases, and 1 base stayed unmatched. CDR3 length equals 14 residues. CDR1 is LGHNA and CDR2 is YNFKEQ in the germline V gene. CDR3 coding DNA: TGTGCCAGCAGCCAAGATCAGGGGGACACTGAAGCTTTCTTT. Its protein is CASSQDQGDTEAFF.